This is a list of T cell receptor beta chains from one sample in a study of control samples from healthy donors and cancer patients. The protocol was immunoSEQ multiplex PCR, while the TCRdb copy is restricted to in-frame clones and leaves out a portion. The sample shows around 120,000 clones, 88% of them seen only once. Sequenced: blood. The receptors originated from a woman in her seventies in good health. CDR3s include the opening cysteine and the closing phenylalanine or tryptophan. Each record gives: D gene, J gene, V gene, clone size, CDR3 protein, CDR3 DNA. The D gene is left open where the match is weak. The size of a clone is reported for some rows only, either as once, few or many, or as a class for expanded clones.

d_call: -; j_call: TRBJ2-7; v_call: TRBV7-2; clone_size: -; cdr3_aa: CASSPGVTYYEQYF; cdr3_nt: TGTGCCAGCAGCCCAGGAGTTACTTACTACGAGCAGTACTTC
d_call: TRBD2; j_call: TRBJ2-3; v_call: TRBV5-1; clone_size: -; cdr3_aa: CASAGASGGLADTQYF; cdr3_nt: TGCGCCAGCGCTGGGGCTAGCGGGGGACTTGCAGATACGCAGTATTTT
d_call: -; j_call: TRBJ2-7; v_call: TRBV5-4; clone_size: -; cdr3_aa: CASSAGTGLEEQYF; cdr3_nt: TGTGCCAGCAGCGCCGGCACAGGGTTGGAGGAGCAGTACTTC
d_call: TRBD2; j_call: TRBJ2-1; v_call: TRBV10-1; clone_size: -; cdr3_aa: CASSSSGGLLYNEQFF; cdr3_nt: TGCGCCAGCAGTTCTAGCGGGGGGCTCCTCTACAATGAGCAGTTCTTC
d_call: TRBD2; j_call: TRBJ2-1; v_call: TRBV18; clone_size: -; cdr3_aa: CASSTGLVNNEQFF; cdr3_nt: TGTGCCAGCTCAACAGGACTAGTAAACAATGAGCAGTTCTTC
d_call: -; j_call: TRBJ1-1; v_call: TRBV6-2/TRBV6-3; clone_size: -; cdr3_aa: CASSYSRVRTEAFF; cdr3_nt: TGTGCCAGCAGTTACTCGAGGGTCCGGACTGAAGCTTTCTTT
d_call: TRBD1; j_call: TRBJ2-7; v_call: TRBV5-1; clone_size: -; cdr3_aa: CASRPGTGGERYF; cdr3_nt: TGCGCCAGCAGGCCCGGGACAGGGGGCGAAAGGTACTTC
d_call: -; j_call: TRBJ2-2; v_call: TRBV7-2; clone_size: -; cdr3_aa: CASSLRQTTGELFF; cdr3_nt: TGTGCCAGCAGCTTGAGACAGACGACCGGGGAGCTGTTTTTT
d_call: -; j_call: TRBJ1-5; v_call: TRBV4-1; clone_size: -; cdr3_aa: CASSQGPRGRRNQPQHF; cdr3_nt: TGCGCCAGCAGCCAAGGCCCCAGGGGCCGGCGCAATCAGCCCCAGCATTTT
d_call: TRBD1; j_call: TRBJ1-4; v_call: TRBV3-1/TRBV3-2; clone_size: few; cdr3_aa: CASSPSGTGHEKLFF; cdr3_nt: TGTGCCAGCAGCCCCTCCGGGACAGGTCACGAAAAACTGTTTTTT